Listed here are 13 T cell receptor beta chains from one sample, sequenced in a study of shared clonotypes between healthy human individuals. Clones were read by immunoSEQ multiplex PCR, and TCRdb kept only the in-frame ones, dropping some. This table holds 2 million to 3 million clones, approximately 94% found once. The sample consisted of naive CD4+ T cells from PBMCs. The sample's subset: CD45RA+ positively selected. Receptor source: a young man in good health. Some clones in this sample may be carry-over from other donors' samples.

The rearrangement links TRBV25-1 to TRBJ1-5; D unclear. Per the germline V gene, CDR1 is MGHDK and CDR2 is SYGVNS. This CDR3 contains 12 residues. V was trimmed by 5 bases and J by 5 bases, leaving 7 bases between them. The CDR3 DNA is TGTGCCAGCAGTTACGGGGATCAGCCCCAGCATTTT. It is translated as CASSYGDQPQHF.

In the case of this clone: This specimen includes other DNA sequences encoding the same CDR3. V is TRBV7-2 and J is TRBJ2-5; D may be TRBD2 (5 bases). The germline V gene encodes CDR1 SGHTA and CDR2 FQGNSA. The CDR3 has 14 residues. The V end was cut by 3 bases, the J end by 2 bases, with 10 bases between. Here the CDR3 DNA reads TGTGCCAGCAGCTTTCAACGGGGACAAGAGACCCAGTACTTC. Translation gives CASSFQRGQETQYF.

Here the CDR3 DNA reads TGTGCCAGCAGTTTATGGGGGACTAGCGGTCCCAAGGCAGATACGCAGTATTTT. Amino acids: CASSLWGTSGPKADTQYF. The chain is built from TRBV28 and TRBJ2-3, with 11 bases fitting TRBD2. The germline CDR1 and CDR2 sequences are MDHEN and SYDVKM. CDR3 length equals 18 residues. J gave up 4 bases and V 0 bases, and 9 bases lay outside the gene matches.

V and J are TRBV7-2 and TRBJ2-7; maybe TRBD1 (6 bases). Trimming took off 3 bases at V and 0 bases at J, with 9 bases between the two ends. The CDR3 totals 14 residues. The germline CDR1 and CDR2 sequences are SGHTA and FQGNSA. CDR3 nucleotides: TGTGCCAGCAGCTTGCAGGGGAACTCCTACGAGCAGTACTTC. As protein: CASSLQGNSYEQYF.

J is TRBJ2-1 and V is TRBV2; 7 nucleotides agree with TRBD2. V was pared by 11 bases and J by 2 bases, with 6 bases of the junction left unmatched. The CDR3 is made up of 13 amino acids. The germline gives CDR1 SNHLY, CDR2 FYNNEI. The CDR3 here is CAVPSGPYNEQFF. The CDR3 nucleotides read TGTGCCGTCCCTAGCGGCCCCTACAATGAGCAGTTCTTC.

The V gene is TRBV21-1, the J gene TRBJ1-1; the table assigns TRBD1, which was not confirmed against the DNA. TRBV21-1 is deemed a pseudogene. This CDR3 has 15 residues. The CDR3, as DNA: TGTGCCAGCAGCAACGAAGACAGGGGAGCAGCTGAAGCTTTCTTT. Its translation: CASSNEDRGAAEAFF.

V is TRBV2 and J is TRBJ1-2; 7 nucleotides agree with TRBD1. The CDR3 runs to 12 residues. Germline V lookup: CDR1 SNHLY, CDR2 FYNNEI. The V and J ends lost 6 bases and 7 bases, in that order; junction bases with no gene match: 5. CDR3 coding DNA: TGTGCCAGCAGCCTTCAGGGGGGTGGCTACACCTTC. It is translated as CASSLQGGGYTF.

The rearrangement links TRBV28 to TRBJ2-4, with 11 bases aligning to TRBD2. The CDR3 has 17 amino acids. Losses at the gene ends were 3 bases for V and 1 base for J; bases not matched to a gene: 5. Germline CDR1 is MDHEN and CDR2 is SYDVKM. The CDR3 nucleotides read TGTGCCAGCAGTTTTAGACTAGCGGGAATGGCCAAAAACATTCAGTACTTC. It codes for CASSFRLAGMAKNIQYF. Based on the CDR3 plus reference TRBV28 and TRBJ2-4, the full variable domain is DVKVTQSSRYLVKRTGEKVFLECVQDMDHENMFWYRQDPGLGLRLIYFSYDVKMKEKGDIPEGYSVSREKKERFSLILESASTNQTSMYLCASSFRLAGMAKNIQYFGAGTRLSVL.

V gene TRBV7-9 combines with J gene TRBJ1-1; the D is unclear. This CDR3 region has 12 residues. The V and J ends lost 5 bases and 8 bases respectively, with 12 bases between them. Germline loops: CDR1 SEHNR, CDR2 FQNEAQ (reference sequence). The CDR3 here is CASSPVSREAFF. CDR3 nucleotide sequence: TGTGCCAGCAGCCCAGTAAGCCGCGAAGCTTTCTTT.

The V and J genes are TRBV7-9 and TRBJ2-1; tentative D call: TRBD1 (5 bases). The germline V and J ends were trimmed by 3 bases and 6 bases, with 6 bases remaining between them. Germline CDR1 SEHNR, CDR2 FQNEAQ (reference sequence). The CDR3 consists of 12 residues. The CDR3 reads CASSFQGNEQFF. CDR3 sequence (DNA): TGTGCCAGCAGCTTCCAGGGCAATGAGCAGTTCTTC.

This rearrangement joins TRBV5-5 to TRBJ2-7, with TRBD1 identical over 8 bases. J was trimmed by 8 bases and V by 5 bases; bases with no gene match: 18. The CDR3 runs 16 residues. The germline V gene encodes CDR1 SGHKS and CDR2 YYEKEE (reference sequence). The CDR3 DNA reads TGTGCCAGCAGTTACGGTATTAGGACAGGGTACCAAAAGCAGTACTTC. Translation: CASSYGIRTGYQKQYF.

This chain links TRBV9 with TRBJ2-2, with 7 bases lining up with TRBD2. Germline CDR1 is SGDLS and CDR2 is YYNGEE. The V segment lost 4 bases and the J segment 6 bases; nucleotides outside the gene matches: 6. The CDR3 runs 14 residues. CDR3 DNA sequence: TGTGCCAGCAGCCTCGGGGGGTATGCCGGGGAGCTGTTTTTT. As protein: CASSLGGYAGELFF.

The chain uses TRBV5-1 and TRBJ2-3; D is possibly TRBD1 or TRBD2 (5 bases each). Trimming stripped 0 bases from V and 6 bases from J, with 20 bases between. The CDR3 has 17 residues. Germline V gene lookup returns CDR1 SGHRS and CDR2 YFSETQ. This chain's CDR3 is CASSLGYRDPGSDTQYF. The CDR3 region has the DNA TGCGCCAGCAGCTTGGGCTACCGGGACCCAGGGTCGGATACGCAGTATTTT.